What follows are 27 T cell receptor beta chains derived from one specimen sequenced in a study of CD8 T cells in Susac syndrome. An input of about 0.5 to 1 ug of RNA was subjected to reverse transcription using random hexamers. One entry per CDR3 protein results from TCRdb running MiXCR on the immunoSEQ multiplex PCR reads. This sample has around 190,000 distinct CDR3 sequences, with 85% to 95% found just once. The source material was CD4+ T cells from PBMCs. The receptor set was obtained from a human donor in good health.

This chain links TRBV30 with TRBJ1-1; D may be TRBD1 (5 bases). The CDR3 is 14 residues long. Germline assignment: CDR1 GTSNPN and CDR2 SVGIG (reference sequence). Deletions cut 2 bases from V and 5 bases from J, with 15 bases between. DNA for the CDR3: TGTGCCTGGAGTCCGATTGAGGGGTCTACTGAAGCTTTCTTT. Protein: CAWSPIEGSTEAFF. Drawing the rest from reference TRBV30 and TRBJ1-1, the complete variable domain is SQTIHQWPATLVQPVGSPLSLECTVEGTSNPNLYWYRQAAGRGLQLLFYSVGIGQISSEVPQNLSASRPQDRQFILSSKKLLLSDSGFYLCAWSPIEGSTEAFFGQGTRLTVV.

The V gene is TRBV5-6, the J gene TRBJ2-7; 7 positions agree with TRBD1. Germline V gene lookup returns CDR1 SGHDT and CDR2 YYEEEE. This CDR3 contains 14 residues. V trimming: 3 bases; J trimming: 5 bases; junction bases outside the gene matches: 8. The CDR3 nucleotides are TGTGCCAGCAGCTGGACAGAGGGGGCGGACGAGCAGTACTTC. Its translation: CASSWTEGADEQYF.

This chain joins TRBV7-2 and TRBJ1-4; D call uncertain. CDR3 length: 14 residues. Germline V gives CDR1 SGHTA, CDR2 FQGNSA. Trimming removed 5 bases from V and 4 bases from J, with 11 bases in between. The CDR3: CASSAKDGNEKLFF. CDR3 nucleotide sequence: TGTGCCAGCAGCGCCAAGGACGGTAATGAAAAACTGTTTTTT.

The V call is TRBV11-2, the J call TRBJ1-2; D gene uncertain. Trimming took 6 bases from V and 4 from J, leaving 9 bases between them. CDR3 length equals 12 residues. Germline V CDR1 and CDR2: SGHAT, FQNNGV. CDR3 loop: CASSSLGYGYTF. The DNA for the CDR3 is TGTGCCAGCAGTTCGCTGGGCTATGGCTACACCTTC.

J is TRBJ2-1 and V is TRBV10-2; 7 bases align to TRBD2. V lost 0 bases and J lost 2; bases outside the gene matches: 7. The CDR3 sequence is 17 residues long. Germline V gives CDR1 WSHSY, CDR2 SAAADI. The CDR3 region is CASSESIGAGAYNEQFF. The DNA of the CDR3 is TGCGCCAGCAGTGAGTCGATCGGCGCGGGGGCCTACAATGAGCAGTTCTTC.

This chain joins TRBV18 and TRBJ2-7; D call uncertain. Germline CDR1 KGHSH, CDR2 LQKENI. The CDR3 has 12 residues. The CDR3 sequence: CASSSQSGPFDV. The CDR3 nucleotides read TGTGCCAGCTCCTCCCAGTCGGGCCCCTTCGACGTC.

The genes are TRBV9 and TRBJ1-5, with D possibly TRBD1 on 5 matching bases. The CDR3 is 16 residues long. Germline V gene data show CDR1 as SGDLS and CDR2 as YYNGEE. V lost 0 bases to trimming and J lost 7 bases, with 17 bases between them. DNA of the CDR3: TGTGCCAGCAGCGTAGGCCCCTCCGGGTGGGGGCAGCCCCAGCATTTT. Protein product: CASSVGPSGWGQPQHF.

V and J are TRBV7-2 and TRBJ2-4; a possible D gene is TRBD1 (6 bases). CDR1 is SGHTA and CDR2 is FQGNSA in the germline V gene. CDR3 length: 15 residues. V shed 6 bases and J shed 0 bases, with 12 bases lying between them. CDR3 sequence reads: CASRSSGQAKNIQYF. As DNA, the CDR3 is TGTGCCAGCAGGTCCTCGGGACAAGCCAAAAACATTCAGTACTTC.

The chain carries TRBV3-1 and TRBJ2-3; 10 nucleotides match TRBD2. CDR3 length: 16 amino acids. Germline-derived CDR1 and CDR2 are LGHDT and YNNKEL (reference sequence). V was clipped by 1 base and J by 4 bases; unmatched bases: 5. CDR3 DNA: TGTGCCAGCAGCCAAGGCCCCAGCGGGGGGGCAGATACGCAGTATTTT. It yields the protein CASSQGPSGGADTQYF.

This clonotype was counted only a few times. V is TRBV13 and J is TRBJ1-5; perhaps TRBD1 as D (6 bases). The V end lost 5 bases, the J end lost 5 bases, and 10 bases lay between the germline ends. The germline V gene has CDR1 PRHDT and CDR2 FYEKMQ (reference sequence). The CDR3 sequence is 13 residues long. In DNA form, the CDR3 reads TGTGCCAGCAGCGTGAGGGGGGATCAGCCCCAGCATTTT. Protein product: CASSVRGDQPQHF.

The gene calls are TRBV20-1 and TRBJ2-1; D remains unclear. Between the trimmed V and J ends, which lost 6 bases and 2 bases, there was a span of 17 bases. The CDR3 covers 15 residues. Germline CDR1 and CDR2: DFQATT and SNEGSKA (reference sequence). CDR3 region: CSAQTREPTYNEQFF. The CDR3 nucleotides are TGCAGTGCCCAGACCCGCGAACCCACCTACAATGAGCAGTTCTTC.

The rearrangement links TRBV29-1 to TRBJ2-5; 7 bases map to TRBD1. CDR3 length: 15 amino acids. Looked up from germline, CDR1 is SQVTM and CDR2 is ANQGSEA. V was pared by 4 bases and J by 5 bases, with 13 bases of the junction left unmatched. CDR3 nucleotides: TGCAGCGTTGTAGGGGGCCTCAAAGGGGCCGAGACCCAGTACTTC. Its protein is CSVVGGLKGAETQYF.

The genes are TRBV24-1 and TRBJ2-3, with TRBD1 matching over 9 bases. Germline CDR1 and CDR2: KGHDR and SFDVKD. CDR3 length: 14 amino acids. Trimming at V came to 9 bases and at J to 0 bases, leaving 3 bases not matched to a gene. The CDR3 sequence is CATSGQGSTDTQYF. The CDR3 DNA sequence: TGTGCCACCTCAGGACAGGGGAGCACAGATACGCAGTATTTT.

This clonotype has only a few counts. The chain uses TRBV12-3 or TRBV12-4 and TRBJ2-1; D gene unclear. CDR3 size: 12 residues. Deletions cut 2 bases from V and 8 bases from J, with 7 bases between. The CDR3 is CASSLIGDEQFF. The CDR3 region has the DNA TGTGCCAGCAGTTTAATTGGTGATGAGCAGTTCTTC.

The chain couples TRBV20-1 to TRBJ2-5; TRBD2 might be the D (7 bases). Germline CDR1 is DFQATT and CDR2 is SNEGSKA (reference sequence). Trimming took 6 bases from V and 5 from J, leaving 22 bases between them. The CDR3 extends over 15 amino acids. CDR3 DNA sequence: TGCAGTGCCCGCCTGGGAGGGGGGCGGCGGGAGACCCAGTACTTC. Its translation is CSARLGGGRRETQYF.

The chain is built from TRBV25-1 and TRBJ2-1; D is ambiguous. V was shortened by 4 bases and J by 6 bases, with 13 bases between the two germline ends. The germline gives CDR1 MGHDK, CDR2 SYGVNS. The CDR3 covers 14 residues. Here the CDR3 DNA reads TGTGCCAGCAGTGGGACGGAGTTACGCAATGAGCAGTTCTTC. It specifies CASSGTELRNEQFF.

The chain is built from TRBV9 and TRBJ2-5, with TRBD2 identical over 9 bases. The V gene end was trimmed by 2 bases and the J gene end by 0 bases; junction bases not matched to a gene: 2. The CDR3 loop spans 15 amino acids. Germline values: CDR1 SGDLS, CDR2 YYNGEE. The CDR3 protein is CASSVGGRDQETQYF. The CDR3 DNA is TGTGCCAGCAGCGTCGGCGGGAGGGACCAAGAGACCCAGTACTTC.

J is TRBJ2-3 and V is TRBV7-9, with TRBD2 matching over 12 bases. Germline V gives CDR1 SEHNR, CDR2 FQNEAQ (reference sequence). V trimming: 8 bases; J trimming: 2 bases; junction bases outside the gene matches: 5. This CDR3 contains 15 residues. The CDR3 is CASLGLAGITDTQYF. DNA of the CDR3: TGTGCCAGCCTAGGACTAGCGGGGATCACAGATACGCAGTATTTT.

The rearrangement uses TRBV5-1 and TRBJ1-2, with TRBD1 as a possible D gene (6 bases). Per germline, CDR1 SGHRS and CDR2 YFSETQ. V was shortened by 5 bases and J by 1 base, with 12 bases between the two germline ends. This CDR3 comprises 14 residues. CDR3 sequence: CASRFSGDNYGYTF. As DNA, the CDR3 is TGCGCCAGCAGATTCTCAGGGGATAACTATGGCTACACCTTC.

The V call is TRBV5-1, the J call TRBJ2-3, with D tentatively TRBD2 (5 bases). This CDR3 has 15 amino acids. CDR1 and CDR2 (germline): SGHRS, YFSETQ. The V end was cut by 4 bases, the J end by 6 bases, with 18 bases between. CDR3 nucleotide sequence: TGCGCCAGCAGCGTGGAACCCGGACTCTCCGATACGCAGTATTTT. Its protein product is CASSVEPGLSDTQYF.

The chain couples TRBV20-1 to TRBJ2-3, with 10 nucleotides matching TRBD2. The CDR3 spans 15 residues. The germline CDR1 and CDR2 sequences are DFQATT and SNEGSKA (reference sequence). The V and J ends lost 3 bases and 7 bases, in that order; junction bases with no gene match: 10. This CDR3 is CSASSQRGGLNTQYF. For the CDR3, the DNA is TGCAGTGCTAGCTCTCAGCGGGGGGGCCTGAATACGCAGTATTTT.

The V gene is TRBV9, the J gene TRBJ2-5; no firm D call. V lost 0 bases and J lost 5, with 8 bases in between. The CDR3 runs to 13 residues. Germline V gene sequence: CDR1 SGDLS, CDR2 YYNGEE. The CDR3, as DNA: TGTGCCAGCAGCGTAGAGTATACGGAGACCCAGTACTTC. This encodes CASSVEYTETQYF.

The CDR3 sequence: CSVDSGSRDTQYF. CDR3 bases: TGCAGCGTTGATTCTGGGTCGCGGGATACGCAGTATTTT. The rearrangement links TRBV29-1 to TRBJ2-3; D uncertain. V was pared by 3 bases and J by 6 bases, with 13 bases between. The CDR3 totals 13 residues. Germline values: CDR1 SQVTM, CDR2 ANQGSEA.

In nucleotides, the CDR3 is TGTGCCAGCACCCCGGGGGCGGGGGGGCCCCACAATGAGCAGTTCTTC. It translates to CASTPGAGGPHNEQFF. V is TRBV7-6 and J is TRBJ2-1; 9 nucleotides match TRBD2. V shed 7 bases, J shed 5 bases, and the junction held 12 bases outside the gene matches. This CDR3 comprises 16 residues. Germline V CDR1 and CDR2: SGHVS, FNYEAQ. The entire variable domain, with the rest obtained from reference TRBV7-6 and TRBJ2-1, is as follows: GAGVSQSPRYKVTKRGQDVALRCDPISGHVSLYWYRQALGQGPEFLTYFNYEAQQDKSGLPNDRFSAERPEGSISTLTIQRTEQRDSAMYRCASTPGAGGPHNEQFFGPGTRLTVL.

The chain links TRBV20-1 to TRBJ2-3; D call uncertain. The CDR3 is 11 amino acids. The germline V gene has CDR1 DFQATT and CDR2 SNEGSKA (reference sequence). V dropped 4 bases and J dropped 7 bases, with 9 bases sitting between them. This chain's CDR3 is CSATPKYTQYF. The DNA for the CDR3 is TGCAGTGCTACCCCGAAATATACGCAGTATTTT.

The genes are TRBV10-1 and TRBJ1-1; D unresolved. The CDR3 loop spans 14 amino acids. CDR1 is WNHNN, CDR2 SYGVQD, per germline (reference sequence). The V end was cut by 3 bases, the J end by 4 bases, with 12 bases between. CDR3 amino acids: CASSDPPRSTEAFF. The CDR3 DNA reads TGCGCCAGCAGTGACCCTCCGAGGAGCACTGAAGCTTTCTTT.

This chain links TRBV3-1 with TRBJ2-3; D not resolved. The CDR3 loop spans 16 amino acids. CDR1 is LGHDT and CDR2 is YNNKEL in the germline V gene (reference sequence). The ends were cut back, 2 bases at V and 0 bases at J, with 12 bases in the middle. The CDR3 here is CASSQQVVRSTDTQYF. The CDR3 DNA is TGTGCCAGCAGCCAACAAGTGGTCAGAAGCACAGATACGCAGTATTTT.